These 5 T cell receptor beta chains originate from one sample sequenced in a study of blood T cell repertoires in COVID-19. Produced via immunoSEQ multiplex PCR; TCRdb's table is partial and in-frame only. The data show 70,000 to 95,000 clones, roughly 92% seen once. Sequencing was carried out using peripheral blood. Receptors were obtained from a woman aged 55-69 years with active COVID-19.

The chain couples TRBV5-1 to TRBJ2-7; no clear D. Germline CDR1 is SGHRS and CDR2 is YFSETQ. V was clipped by 3 bases and J by 5 bases, with 9 bases between them. The CDR3 consists of 12 residues. CDR3 sequence: CASSYLNNEQYF. The CDR3 nucleotides read TGCGCCAGCAGCTACCTGAACAACGAGCAGTACTTC.

This rearrangement joins TRBV28 to TRBJ1-5, with a tentative D call TRBD1 (5 bases). The CDR3 contains 16 residues. Germline CDR1 MDHEN, CDR2 SYDVKM. V shed 5 bases and J shed 4 bases, with 18 bases lying between them. CDR3 DNA sequence: TGTGCCAGCAGTCCCCCCCCAGGGATTCGGAATCAGCCCCAGCATTTT. As protein: CASSPPPGIRNQPQHF.

This chain connects TRBV5-1 to TRBJ2-1, with TRBD2 matching 7 bases. Germline values: CDR1 SGHRS, CDR2 YFSETQ. This CDR3 region has 15 residues. With V trimmed by 0 bases and J by 7 bases, 7 bases remained unmatched. The CDR3: CASSLASGVRNEQFF. The CDR3 DNA reads as TGCGCCAGCAGCTTGGCAAGCGGGGTAAGAAATGAGCAGTTCTTC.

The chain combines TRBV7-2 with TRBJ2-2, with 11 bases identical to TRBD2. The CDR3 has 19 amino acids. Germline values: CDR1 SGHTA, CDR2 FQGNSA. V lost 5 bases, J lost 7 bases, and 18 bases stayed unmatched. The CDR3 reads CASSRGLAGDTGHDGELFF. CDR3 nucleotides: TGTGCCAGCAGCCGCGGACTAGCGGGTGATACTGGGCATGACGGGGAGCTGTTTTTT.

In its sample, this clone was seen a few times. The rearrangement joins TRBV28 to TRBJ1-2; 7 bases match TRBD1. The CDR3 totals 14 residues. The J segment lost 0 bases and the V segment lost 6 bases, leaving 4 bases of the junction unmatched. Germline V lookup: CDR1 MDHEN, CDR2 SYDVKM. CDR3 DNA: TGTGCCAGCAGGCGGGACAGATCTAACTATGGCTACACCTTC. As protein: CASRRDRSNYGYTF.